Sequencing of this T cell receptor beta chain was carried out in a study of cytomegalovirus exposure and HLA in healthy donors. About the research overall: Earlier work reported approximately 100 million unique TCR beta sequences from some 170 million T cells. HLA-typed donors were the source of around 87 million unique TCRs, which an early data release held.

The PCR made use of 60 Vbeta and 13 Jbeta primers. Sequencing was performed with immunoSEQ multiplex PCR; in TCRdb, only in-frame clones are kept and a portion is missing. Of 150,000 or so clones in the sample, 9.7% are singletons; the top ten hold roughly 2%. The CDR3 has 15 amino acids. V lost 3 bases, J lost 1 base, and 5 bases stayed unmatched. Germline values: CDR1 SGHTS, CDR2 YDEGEE. Concerning this clone itself: Its antigen is unidentified.

Overall study results and limits: According to the study, roughly 180 TCR beta chains were cytomegalovirus-associated.

This sequence originates from a man aged 45 to 65 in good health and CMV-seronegative. The chain recombines TRBV5-8 with TRBJ1-1; 8 bases match TRBD1. Input material: PBMCs. CDR3 DNA sequence: TGTGCCAGCAGCTCTCGGACAGGGAAGAACACTGAAGCTTTCTTT. Amino acids: CASSSRTGKNTEAFF.